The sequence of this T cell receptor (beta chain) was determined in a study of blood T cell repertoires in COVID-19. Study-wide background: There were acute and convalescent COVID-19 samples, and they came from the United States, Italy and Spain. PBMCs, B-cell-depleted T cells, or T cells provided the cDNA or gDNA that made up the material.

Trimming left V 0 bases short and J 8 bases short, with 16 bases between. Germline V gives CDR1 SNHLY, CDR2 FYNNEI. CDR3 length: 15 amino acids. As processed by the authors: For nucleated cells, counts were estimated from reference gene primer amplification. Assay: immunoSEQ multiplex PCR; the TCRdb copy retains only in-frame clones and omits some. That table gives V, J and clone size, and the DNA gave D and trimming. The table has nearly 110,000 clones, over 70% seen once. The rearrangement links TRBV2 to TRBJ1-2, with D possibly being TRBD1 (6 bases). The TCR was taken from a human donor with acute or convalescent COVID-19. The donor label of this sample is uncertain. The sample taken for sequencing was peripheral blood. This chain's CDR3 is CASSEALRPGDGYTF. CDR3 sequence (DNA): TGTGCCAGCAGTGAAGCGCTTCGGCCAGGGGACGGCTACACCTTC.